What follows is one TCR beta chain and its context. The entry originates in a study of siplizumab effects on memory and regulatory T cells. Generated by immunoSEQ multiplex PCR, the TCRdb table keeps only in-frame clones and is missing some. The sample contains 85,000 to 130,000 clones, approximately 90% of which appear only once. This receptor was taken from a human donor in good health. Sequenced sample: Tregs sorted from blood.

This CDR3 reads CASSHDRSRGEAFF. In DNA form, the CDR3 reads TGTGCCAGCAGCCATGACAGGTCCCGGGGTGAAGCTTTCTTT. V is TRBV28 and J is TRBJ1-1; a weak D match, TRBD1 (6 bases). CDR3 length: 14 residues. Germline CDR1 is MDHEN and CDR2 is SYDVKM. The V and J ends lost 6 bases and 7 bases respectively, with 18 bases between them.